The 19 T cell receptor beta chains given below trace back to one sample, sequenced in a study of blood T cell repertoires in COVID-19. Some clones are missing from TCRdb's copy, which holds only in-frame ones; the method was immunoSEQ multiplex PCR. The repertoire holds around 94,000 clones, with approximately 88% as singletons. Material: peripheral blood. These receptors all stem from a human donor in a cohort sampled during active COVID-19.

V usage is TRBV24-1 and J usage is TRBJ2-1; 8 bases fit TRBD2. V lost 3 bases to trimming and J lost 5 bases; unmatched junction nucleotides: 5. The CDR3 has 15 amino acids. Germline loops: CDR1 KGHDR, CDR2 SFDVKD. The CDR3 DNA follows: TGTGCCACCAGTGATCCACGGGGGGGCAACAATGAGCAGTTCTTC. Translation gives CATSDPRGGNNEQFF.

The chain joins TRBV4-3 to TRBJ2-1, with TRBD2 identical over 7 bases. The germline V gene has CDR1 LGHNA and CDR2 YSLEER. The V gene end was trimmed by 5 bases and the J gene end by 1 base; junction bases not matched to a gene: 11. This CDR3 contains 17 residues. This CDR3 reads CASSKSGYGGSYNEQFF. The DNA for the CDR3 is TGCGCCAGCAGCAAAAGTGGATACGGGGGGTCCTACAATGAGCAGTTCTTC.

The V and J genes are TRBV5-1 and TRBJ1-2; 9 bases agree with TRBD1. CDR1 and CDR2 (germline): SGHRS, YFSETQ. V lost 7 bases to trimming and J lost 5 bases; unmatched junction nucleotides: 9. The CDR3 spans 14 residues. The DNA for the CDR3 is TGCGCCAGCCGGGCGGTCGGGACAGGGTATGGCTACACCTTC. Its protein product is CASRAVGTGYGYTF.

The chain's CDR3 is CASGLRWTGSETTYEQYF. As DNA, the CDR3 is TGTGCTAGTGGTCTCCGATGGACAGGCAGCGAGACGACCTACGAGCAGTACTTC. The V and J genes are TRBV12-5 and TRBJ2-7; 7 nucleotides line up with TRBD1. In germline, CDR1 is LGHNT, CDR2 FRNRAP. J was trimmed by 2 bases and V by 5 bases; bases with no gene match: 18. CDR3 length equals 18 residues.

This chain joins TRBV12-3 or TRBV12-4 and TRBJ2-3, with 8 bases identical to TRBD1. CDR3 size: 13 residues. V lost 10 bases, J lost 8 bases, and 11 bases stayed unmatched. The DNA of the CDR3 is TGTGCCACCACAGGGGGTCGCGAGGTTACGCAGTATTTT. Translating gives CATTGGREVTQYF.

This sequence joins TRBV7-6 and TRBJ1-6, with a tentative D call TRBD1 (5 bases). Germline V gene sequence: CDR1 SGHVS, CDR2 FNYEAQ. Trimming removed 5 bases from V and 4 bases from J, with 12 bases in between. The CDR3 contains 15 residues. The CDR3 is CASSRAGRYNSPLHF. The CDR3 coding sequence is TGTGCCAGCAGCCGGGCGGGACGTTATAATTCACCCCTCCACTTT.

This chain links TRBV5-6 with TRBJ2-7; a possible D gene is TRBD2 (6 bases). V shed 1 base and J shed 2 bases, with 10 bases lying between them. Germline lookup yields CDR1 SGHDT and CDR2 YYEEEE. This CDR3 has 14 residues. DNA for the CDR3: TGTGCCAGCAGCTTGTTATCGGGGGCCTACGAGCAGTACTTC. Its translation is CASSLLSGAYEQYF.

This chain connects TRBV12-5 to TRBJ1-2; 8 positions match TRBD1. Trimming took 0 bases from V and 6 from J; bases not matched to a gene: 9. This CDR3 spans 16 amino acids. Germline-derived CDR1 and CDR2 are LGHNT and FRNRAP. The CDR3 DNA sequence: TGTGCTAGTGGTTTGGTAAGGTACAGGGGGACGCATGGCTACACCTTC. Encoded protein: CASGLVRYRGTHGYTF. The full variable domain, rest sourced from reference TRBV12-5 and TRBJ1-2, is DARVTQTPRHKVTEMGQEVTMRCQPILGHNTVFWYRQTMMQGLELLAYFRNRAPLDDSGMPKDRFSAEMPDATLATLKIQPSEPRDSAVYFCASGLVRYRGTHGYTFGSGTRLTVV.

This rearrangement joins TRBV3-1 (or the pseudogene TRBV3-2) to TRBJ2-2; 15 bases fit TRBD2. CDR1 is LGHDT, CDR2 YNNKEL, per germline (reference sequence). Trimming removed 4 bases from V and 4 bases from J; junction bases left unmatched: 4. The CDR3 loop spans 17 amino acids. In DNA form, the CDR3 reads TGTGCCAGCAGCCGAGGACTAGCGGGGGGGATCACCGGGGAGCTGTTTTTT. It specifies CASSRGLAGGITGELFF.

This clone was found once. CDR3 in amino acids: CAISASGGSGANVLTF. The DNA for the CDR3 is TGTGCCATCAGTGCATCAGGGGGAAGTGGGGCCAACGTCCTGACTTTC. The chain couples TRBV10-3 to TRBJ2-6; 7 nucleotides align to TRBD1. V lost 4 bases to trimming and J lost 3 bases; unmatched junction nucleotides: 6. CDR1 is ENHRY, CDR2 SYGVKD, per germline. The CDR3 length is 16 residues.

The chain uses TRBV3-1 (or the pseudogene TRBV3-2) and TRBJ2-1, with D tentatively TRBD2 (5 bases). This CDR3 is 13 amino acids long. Germline values: CDR1 LGHDT, CDR2 YNNKEL (reference sequence). V lost 6 bases and J 6 bases, leaving 12 bases between the germline ends. The CDR3 loop is CASSFGLINEQFF. CDR3 sequence (DNA): TGTGCCAGCAGTTTCGGACTTATCAATGAGCAGTTCTTC.

Concerning this clone itself: The identical CDR3 is also encoded by other nucleotide sequences in the sample. This chain links TRBV19 with TRBJ2-2, with D uncertain. This CDR3 spans 15 amino acids. Trimming shortened V by 6 bases and J by 0 bases, and 11 bases separated the two germline ends. Germline lookup yields CDR1 LNHDA and CDR2 SQIVND (reference sequence). The CDR3 region has the DNA TGTGCCAGTAGGCCCGCGGCGCCGAACACCGGGGAGCTGTTTTTT. Translating gives CASRPAAPNTGELFF.

V gene TRBV21-1 combines with J gene TRBJ1-2; the table calls TRBD1, which could not be checked here. TRBV21-1 is reported as a pseudogene. The CDR3 has 13 residues. The CDR3, as DNA: TGTGCCAGCAGCAAAAGCAGGGTGTCCGCATGGACCTTC. Its protein is CASSKSRVSAWTF.

This chain joins TRBV5-3 and TRBJ1-1; no definite D call. TRBV5-3 is noted as an ORF with a role that remains uncertain. Between the trimmed V and J ends, which lost 3 bases and 4 bases, there was a span of 19 bases. This CDR3 region has 16 residues. The CDR3 nucleotides read TGTGCCAGAAGCTGGAGAGTTAGATGCTCGAGCACTGAAGCTTTCTTT. Translated: CARSWRVRCSSTEAFF.

The chain couples TRBV5-5 to TRBJ2-3; no clear D. Germline values: CDR1 SGHKS, CDR2 YYEKEE (reference sequence). The CDR3 is made up of 15 amino acids. V lost 2 bases and J 0 bases, leaving 10 bases between the germline ends. The CDR3 loop is CASSLAPVSTDTQYF. The CDR3 DNA reads TGTGCCAGCAGCTTAGCCCCGGTTAGCACAGATACGCAGTATTTT.

The chain is built from TRBV2 and TRBJ2-5; the match to TRBD2 covers 8 bases. The germline V gene encodes CDR1 SNHLY and CDR2 FYNNEI. V shed 5 bases, J shed 5 bases, and the junction held 7 bases outside the gene matches. The CDR3 covers 14 residues. The DNA for the CDR3 is TGTGCCAGCAGTAGGACTAGCATTAGGGAGACCCAGTACTTC. Its translation is CASSRTSIRETQYF.

J is TRBJ2-5 and V is TRBV4-3, with TRBD2 identical over 8 bases. Germline values: CDR1 LGHNA, CDR2 YSLEER. The CDR3 length is 17 residues. Unmatched junction bases numbered 13, after V lost 2 bases and J lost 5 bases. The CDR3 sequence: CASSQSPSPGGSETQYF. CDR3 sequence (DNA): TGCGCCAGCAGCCAATCCCCTTCCCCGGGGGGGTCGGAGACCCAGTACTTC.

This chain uses TRBV2 with TRBJ2-7, with D perhaps TRBD2 (6 bases). Trimming cost V 2 bases and J 4 bases, with 18 bases left between them. The germline gives CDR1 SNHLY, CDR2 FYNNEI. CDR3 length: 16 amino acids. The CDR3 loop is CASSERTYRRGYEQYF. CDR3 bases: TGTGCCAGCAGTGAAAGGACCTACCGGCGGGGATACGAGCAGTACTTC.

The CDR3 DNA sequence: TGTGCCAGTAGTATACCGCCAGGGCGAGGTCTCTATGGCTACACCTTC. As protein: CASSIPPGRGLYGYTF. V is TRBV19 and J is TRBJ1-2, with D perhaps TRBD1 (5 bases). The CDR3 extends over 16 amino acids. V lost 2 bases to trimming and J lost 4 bases, with 17 bases between them. Germline V gene data show CDR1 as LNHDA and CDR2 as SQIVND (reference sequence).